This T cell receptor (beta chain) was observed in a study of T cell changes during pregnancy in multiple sclerosis. Germline V gene sequence: CDR1 MDHEN, CDR2 SYDVKM. V lost 8 bases and J lost 6; bases outside the gene matches: 15. CDR3 size: 15 residues. The data were produced by immunoSEQ multiplex PCR, yet TCRdb's version contains in-frame clones alone and is incomplete. The data show 75,000 to 95,000 clones, 80% to 95% seen once. The receptor comes from a female donor with multiple sclerosis, enrolled in a pregnancy study. The sample here was peripheral blood, taken after pregnancy. The chain recombines TRBV28 with TRBJ1-2; 7 nucleotides line up with TRBD1. The CDR3 region is CASSNTDRVEDGYTF. In DNA form, the CDR3 reads TGTGCCAGCTCGAACACCGACAGGGTAGAGGATGGCTACACCTTC.